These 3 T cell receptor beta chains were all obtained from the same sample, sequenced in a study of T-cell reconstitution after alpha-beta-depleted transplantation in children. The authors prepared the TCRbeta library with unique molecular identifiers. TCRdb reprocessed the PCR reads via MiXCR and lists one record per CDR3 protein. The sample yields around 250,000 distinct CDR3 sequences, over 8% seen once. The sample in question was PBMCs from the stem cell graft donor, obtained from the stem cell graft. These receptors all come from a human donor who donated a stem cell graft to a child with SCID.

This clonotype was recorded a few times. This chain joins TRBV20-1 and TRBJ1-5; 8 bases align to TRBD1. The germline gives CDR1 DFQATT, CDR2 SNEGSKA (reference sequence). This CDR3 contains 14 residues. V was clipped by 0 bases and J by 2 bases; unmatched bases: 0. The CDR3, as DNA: TGCAGTGCTAGAGAGACAGGGGGCAATCAGCCCCAGCATTTT. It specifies CSARETGGNQPQHF.

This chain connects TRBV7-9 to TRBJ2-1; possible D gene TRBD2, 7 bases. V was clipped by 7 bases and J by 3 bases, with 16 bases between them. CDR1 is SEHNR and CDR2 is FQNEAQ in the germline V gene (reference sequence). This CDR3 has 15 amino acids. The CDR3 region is CASTRGGVLYNEQFF. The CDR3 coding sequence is TGTGCCAGCACCCGAGGGGGGGTCCTCTACAATGAGCAGTTCTTC.

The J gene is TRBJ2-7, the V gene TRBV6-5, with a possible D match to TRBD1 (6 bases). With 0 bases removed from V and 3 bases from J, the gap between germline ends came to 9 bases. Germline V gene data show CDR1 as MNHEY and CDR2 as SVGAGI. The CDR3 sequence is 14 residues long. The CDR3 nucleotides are TGTGCCAGCAGTTACTCAGGCAGGGGCTACGAGCAGTACTTC. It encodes CASSYSGRGYEQYF.